The present T cell receptor beta chain was sequenced within a study of tumor and adjacent non-tumor tissue in lung cancer. On the study more broadly: Patients comprised approximately eleven adenocarcinoma, 2 squamous cell carcinoma and 1 small cell lung cancer. Regarding the study as a whole: Tumor repertoires had a smaller top 100 clone share than normal lung.

No cell sorting was done before RNA was extracted from the tissue. This non-tumor lung sample came from over 3 cm beyond the tumor edge. With regard to this clonotype: The antigen remains undetermined. The junction departs from the called germline gene at one end, perhaps through a read error.

TCRbeta libraries were built with three rounds of nested PCR, modified from ARM-PCR. TCRdb used MiXCR to reprocess the multiplex PCR reads, holding one entry per CDR3 protein. The sample yields some 100,000 distinct CDR3 sequences, 80% seen once. The source of this sequence is a man between 60 and 70 years old with small cell lung cancer. The specimen sequenced was distant non-tumor lung tissue.

CDR3 DNA: TGTGCCAGGAGTTCTATGTGGCAGGGGGCAGGGAGCACAGATACGCAGTATTTT. It specifies CARSSMWQGAGSTDTQYF. This chain joins TRBV28 and TRBJ2-3, with 8 bases aligning to TRBD1. From germline, CDR1 is MDHEN and CDR2 SYDVKM. The CDR3 consists of 18 residues. Complete variable domain (other parts from reference TRBV28 and TRBJ2-3): DVKVTQSSRYLVKRTGEKVFLECVQDMDHENMFWYRQDPGLGLRLIYFSYDVKMKEKGDIPEGYSVSREKKERFSLILESASTNQTSMYLCARSSMWQGAGSTDTQYFGPGTRLTVL.